One sample yielded the 20 T cell receptor beta chains listed below, sequenced in a study of OX40 agonist ivuxolimab in advanced cancers. The protocol was immunoSEQ multiplex PCR, while the TCRdb copy is restricted to in-frame clones and leaves out a portion. The sample contains 62,000 or so clones, 85% of which appear only once. The source material was CD4+ or CD8+ T cells sorted from blood, sampled in a trial of the OX40 agonist ivuxolimab. The receptors were sampled from an adult with an advanced solid tumor such as melanoma, head and neck, liver or kidney cancer.

This sequence joins TRBV14 and TRBJ2-2; D gene uncertain. The CDR3 consists of 13 residues. Germline CDR1 SGHDN, CDR2 FVKESK. Trimming cost V 1 base and J 5 bases, with 5 bases left between them. The CDR3 DNA sequence: TGTGCCAGCAGCCAAGTCTGGACCGGGGAGCTGTTTTTT. Its translation: CASSQVWTGELFF.

The chain recombines TRBV4-3 with TRBJ2-1; D not resolved. The V and J ends lost 0 bases and 8 bases respectively, with 11 bases between them. CDR1 LGHNA and CDR2 YSLEER come from the germline V gene. The CDR3 is made up of 14 amino acids. CDR3 DNA: TGCGCCAGCAGCCAAGAAAGGGATAAGGATGAGCAGTTCTTC. Protein product: CASSQERDKDEQFF.

The gene calls are TRBV6-5 and TRBJ1-1, with D unclear. The CDR3 extends over 12 amino acids. V was shortened by 4 bases and J by 7 bases, with 10 bases between the two germline ends. Germline CDR1 reads MNHEY; CDR2 reads SVGAGI. The CDR3 DNA is TGTGCCAGCAGTTGGGCTGAGGGTGAAGCTTTCTTT. Protein: CASSWAEGEAFF.

By share of the sample, this clone is medium-sized (0.01 to 0.1%). For the CDR3, the DNA is TGTGCCAGCAGCTCGCGATGGGGCCTGTACAATGAGCAGTTCTTC. This codes for CASSSRWGLYNEQFF. The chain uses TRBV7-8 and TRBJ2-1, with a possible D match to TRBD1 (5 bases). This CDR3 region has 15 residues. Deletions cut 4 bases from V and 4 bases from J, with 14 bases between. In germline, CDR1 is SGHVS, CDR2 FQNEAQ.

This chain joins TRBV28 and TRBJ1-3, with D perhaps matching TRBD1 (6 bases). The CDR3 runs to 16 residues. Between the trimmed V and J ends, which lost 3 bases and 0 bases, there was a span of 12 bases. Per the germline V gene, CDR1 is MDHEN and CDR2 is SYDVKM. This chain's CDR3 is CASSLRAGVSGNTIYF. The CDR3 coding sequence is TGTGCCAGCAGTTTGCGAGCAGGGGTCTCTGGAAACACCATATATTTT.

The V call is TRBV18, the J call TRBJ2-7; 9 nucleotides align to TRBD1. Germline CDR1 and CDR2: KGHSH and LQKENI. V gave up 3 bases and J gave up 9 bases; unmatched junction bases: 18. This CDR3 comprises 17 residues. The CDR3 bases are TGTGCCAGCTCACCCTACCCCCGAGACAGGGGGTTTGTGGGGCAGTACTTC. Protein sequence: CASSPYPRDRGFVGQYF.

The rearrangement links TRBV6-5 to TRBJ2-7; 8 bases line up with TRBD1. The CDR3 consists of 15 residues. The trim removed 6 bases at V and 2 bases at J, leaving 9 bases unmatched. Germline lookup yields CDR1 MNHEY and CDR2 SVGAGI. The DNA for the CDR3 is TGTGCCAGCAGATACGCGACAGGGGATGCCTACGAGCAGTACTTC. It encodes CASRYATGDAYEQYF.

The rearrangement links TRBV19 to TRBJ2-7, with TRBD2 identical over 9 bases. Trimming removed 3 bases from V and 4 bases from J; junction bases left unmatched: 7. Germline-derived CDR1 and CDR2 are LNHDA and SQIVND (reference sequence). The CDR3 loop spans 15 amino acids. The CDR3 sequence is CASSISSGGLYEQYF. DNA of the CDR3: TGTGCCAGTAGTATCAGTAGCGGGGGCTTATACGAGCAGTACTTC.

The chain has TRBV7-2 and TRBJ2-1; the D gene is possibly TRBD2 (6 bases). CDR3 length equals 13 residues. The germline V and J ends were trimmed by 1 base and 8 bases, with 9 bases remaining between them. CDR1 is SGHTA and CDR2 is FQGNSA in the germline V gene. The CDR3 DNA follows: TGTGCCAGCAGCTTAGATAGCGGTGATGAGCAGTTCTTC. It encodes CASSLDSGDEQFF.

V is TRBV28 and J is TRBJ2-7; the D gene is possibly TRBD1 (5 bases). Germline CDR1 and CDR2: MDHEN and SYDVKM. This CDR3 spans 12 amino acids. Trimming removed 4 bases at V and 2 bases at J, with 6 bases between. The CDR3 sequence is CASSSGPYEQYF. Here the CDR3 DNA reads TGTGCCAGCAGTTCAGGGCCCTACGAGCAGTACTTC.

V usage is TRBV5-1 and J usage is TRBJ2-7; possible D gene TRBD1, 6 bases. The length of the CDR3 is 14 residues. Trimming took 0 bases from V and 5 from J, leaving 12 bases between them. Germline V gives CDR1 SGHRS, CDR2 YFSETQ. The CDR3 spells CASSLEGRGDEQYF. The CDR3 bases are TGCGCCAGCAGCTTGGAGGGCAGGGGAGACGAGCAGTACTTC.

This rearrangement joins TRBV28 to TRBJ2-7, with D tentatively TRBD1 or TRBD2 (5 bases each). This CDR3 contains 11 residues. V dropped 10 bases and J dropped 4 bases, with 11 bases sitting between them. Germline CDR1 MDHEN, CDR2 SYDVKM. CDR3 region: CATGAWYEQYF. CDR3 in DNA: TGTGCCACCGGGGCGTGGTACGAGCAGTACTTC.

V is TRBV9 and J is TRBJ2-1; no firm D call. The ends were cut back, 3 bases at V and 2 bases at J, with 6 bases in the middle. CDR3 size: 13 residues. CDR1 SGDLS and CDR2 YYNGEE come from the germline V gene. CDR3 sequence (DNA): TGTGCCAGCAGCGCTAATCCCTACAATGAGCAGTTCTTC. Its translation is CASSANPYNEQFF.

Written as DNA, the CDR3 is TGTGCCAGCAAAAAGGGAGGGGGCCGCTATAGCAATCAGCCCCAGCATTTT. It is translated as CASKKGGGRYSNQPQHF. The chain employs TRBV28 and TRBJ1-5; 7 positions match TRBD1. The trim removed 7 bases at V and 0 bases at J, leaving 12 bases unmatched. The germline V gene has CDR1 MDHEN and CDR2 SYDVKM. This CDR3 has 17 amino acids.

The chain has TRBV7-9 and TRBJ2-7; possible D gene TRBD2, 6 bases. The CDR3 loop spans 13 amino acids. The V end lost 8 bases, the J end lost 11 bases, and 22 bases lay between the germline ends. In germline, CDR1 is SEHNR, CDR2 FQNEAQ (reference sequence). The CDR3: CASRAGLSGKEYF. The DNA of the CDR3 is TGTGCCAGCCGGGCGGGGCTCTCGGGGAAGGAGTACTTC.

This clone was picked up a small number of times. The chain is built from TRBV18 and TRBJ2-2, with unresolved D. The germline CDR1 and CDR2 sequences are KGHSH and LQKENI. CDR3 size: 15 residues. The V and J ends lost 2 bases and 2 bases respectively, with 9 bases between them. The CDR3 region has the DNA TGTGCCAGCTCACCAACGGCTACTAACACCGGGGAGCTGTTTTTT. Translated: CASSPTATNTGELFF.

This clone occurred once. V and J are TRBV28 and TRBJ2-7; no clear D gene. Germline CDR1 reads MDHEN; CDR2 reads SYDVKM. Trimming removed 8 bases at V and 6 bases at J, with 11 bases between. The CDR3 length is 11 residues. Here the CDR3 reads CASVGVSEQYF. CDR3 coding DNA: TGTGCCAGCGTTGGGGTTTCCGAGCAGTACTTC.

The CDR3 protein is CASSPGRSTDTQYF. Here the CDR3 DNA reads TGTGCCAGCTCACCGGGGAGAAGCACAGATACGCAGTATTTT. The J gene is TRBJ2-3, the V gene TRBV18, with D tentatively TRBD2 (5 bases). The germline V gene encodes CDR1 KGHSH and CDR2 LQKENI. Trimming removed 3 bases at V and 0 bases at J, with 7 bases between. The CDR3 runs to 14 residues.

This chain uses TRBV5-1 with TRBJ2-7; D uncertain. Germline values: CDR1 SGHRS, CDR2 YFSETQ. The CDR3 has 13 amino acids. Trimming pared 0 bases from V and 5 bases from J, leaving 9 bases between. As DNA, the CDR3 is TGCGCCAGCAGCTTGGTTATGGGTCACGAGCAGTACTTC. Encoded protein: CASSLVMGHEQYF.

The rearrangement uses TRBV9 and TRBJ2-1, with D perhaps matching TRBD1 (6 bases). CDR1 SGDLS and CDR2 YYNGEE come from the germline V gene. The CDR3 spans 16 residues. V was pared by 0 bases and J by 8 bases, with 18 bases between. The CDR3 is CASSVGVGTNPHEQFF. The CDR3 region has the DNA TGTGCCAGCAGCGTAGGGGTAGGGACAAACCCCCATGAGCAGTTCTTC. Supplemented by reference TRBV9 and TRBJ2-1, the full variable domain reads DSGVTQTPKHLITATGQRVTLRCSPRSGDLSVYWYQQSLDQGLQFLIQYYNGEERAKGNILERFSAQQFPDLHSELNLSSLELGDSALYFCASSVGVGTNPHEQFFGPGTRLTVL.